These T cell receptor beta chains were read from a single sample in a study of cytomegalovirus exposure and HLA in healthy donors. Generated by immunoSEQ multiplex PCR, the TCRdb table keeps only in-frame clones and is missing some. This sample carries some 140,000 clones, 65% to 80% of them seen once, and the ten largest clones take about 2.8%. Sample: PBMCs. Receptors were obtained from a man aged 18 to 35 in good health and CMV-seronegative. CDR3s include the opening cysteine and the closing phenylalanine or tryptophan. Fields, in order: J gene, clone size, D gene, V gene, CDR3 protein, CDR3 DNA. The D gene is left open where the match is weak. Not every row has a clone size; where given, it reads once, few, many or a size class.

j_call: TRBJ1-5
clone_size: -
d_call: -
v_call: TRBV19
cdr3_aa: CASSSTGPNQPQHF
cdr3_nt: TGTGCCAGTAGTTCGACAGGACCCAATCAGCCCCAGCATTTT

j_call: TRBJ1-5
clone_size: -
d_call: TRBD1
v_call: TRBV4-1
cdr3_aa: CASSQRQGTQPQHF
cdr3_nt: TGCGCCAGCAGCCAAAGACAGGGAACACAGCCCCAGCATTTT

j_call: TRBJ1-4
clone_size: once
d_call: TRBD1
v_call: TRBV5-1
cdr3_aa: CASSLTGGTNEKLFF
cdr3_nt: TGCGCCAGCAGCCTGACAGGGGGTACTAATGAAAAACTGTTTTTT

j_call: TRBJ1-1
clone_size: -
d_call: -
v_call: TRBV6-6
cdr3_aa: CASSYSSAEAFF
cdr3_nt: TGTGCCAGCAGTTACAGTTCGGCTGAAGCTTTCTTT

j_call: TRBJ2-3
clone_size: -
d_call: -
v_call: TRBV12-5
cdr3_aa: CASGPSGTDTQYF
cdr3_nt: TGTGCTAGTGGTCCTAGCGGCACAGATACGCAGTATTTT

j_call: TRBJ1-2
clone_size: -
d_call: -
v_call: TRBV28
cdr3_aa: CASSATGNYGYTF
cdr3_nt: TGTGCCAGCAGTGCCACAGGGAACTATGGCTACACCTTC

j_call: TRBJ2-3
clone_size: -
d_call: -
v_call: TRBV6-1
cdr3_aa: CASSEGAAQQYF
cdr3_nt: TGTGCCAGCAGTGAAGGGGCCGCACAGCAGTATTTT

j_call: TRBJ2-2
clone_size: -
d_call: TRBD1
v_call: TRBV6-4
cdr3_aa: CASTQGQGASTGELFF
cdr3_nt: TGTGCCAGCACCCAGGGACAGGGGGCAAGCACCGGGGAGCTGTTTTTT

j_call: TRBJ1-3
clone_size: few
d_call: TRBD1
v_call: TRBV5-5
cdr3_aa: CASSRDRGHGNTIYF
cdr3_nt: TGTGCCAGCAGCCGGGACAGGGGGCATGGAAACACCATATATTTT

j_call: TRBJ2-7
clone_size: once
d_call: -
v_call: TRBV5-4
cdr3_aa: CASSLDSSSYEQYF
cdr3_nt: TGTGCCAGCAGCTTGGACAGCAGCTCCTACGAGCAGTACTTC

j_call: TRBJ2-5
clone_size: once
d_call: TRBD2
v_call: TRBV19
cdr3_aa: CASSIAGGLETQYF
cdr3_nt: TGTGCCAGTAGTATCGCGGGGGGGCTTGAGACCCAGTACTTC

j_call: TRBJ1-5
clone_size: -
d_call: -
v_call: TRBV28
cdr3_aa: CASSLYGNSNQPQHF
cdr3_nt: TGTGCCAGCAGTTTATACGGGAATAGCAATCAGCCCCAGCATTTT

j_call: TRBJ1-2
clone_size: -
d_call: -
v_call: TRBV25-1
cdr3_aa: CASSEYGEANYGYTF
cdr3_nt: TGTGCCAGCAGTGAATATGGGGAGGCTAACTATGGCTACACCTTC

j_call: TRBJ2-5
clone_size: once
d_call: -
v_call: TRBV12-2
cdr3_aa: CASRLDGEPPGTQYF
cdr3_nt: TGTGCAAGTCGCTTAGACGGGGAACCCCCAGGGACCCAGTACTTC

j_call: TRBJ1-2
clone_size: -
d_call: -
v_call: TRBV6-1
cdr3_aa: CASRPTPGDGYTF
cdr3_nt: TGTGCCAGCAGGCCGACCCCGGGGGATGGCTACACCTTC

j_call: TRBJ2-1
clone_size: -
d_call: -
v_call: TRBV5-1
cdr3_aa: CASSQKPGNEQFF
cdr3_nt: TGCGCCAGCAGCCAAAAACCGGGGAATGAGCAGTTCTTC

j_call: TRBJ1-5
clone_size: -
d_call: TRBD1
v_call: TRBV29-1
cdr3_aa: CSVTTGGAVSNQPQHF
cdr3_nt: TGCAGCGTCACGACAGGGGGCGCGGTAAGCAATCAGCCCCAGCATTTT

j_call: TRBJ2-7
clone_size: -
d_call: -
v_call: TRBV19
cdr3_aa: CASSIQGLTYEQYF
cdr3_nt: TGTGCCAGTAGCATCCAGGGGTTAACCTACGAGCAGTACTTC

j_call: TRBJ2-3
clone_size: -
d_call: TRBD2
v_call: TRBV6-1
cdr3_aa: CASSQELAGGSDTQYF
cdr3_nt: TGTGCCAGCAGTCAAGAACTAGCGGGGGGGTCAGATACGCAGTATTTT

j_call: TRBJ2-4
clone_size: -
d_call: TRBD1
v_call: TRBV5-1
cdr3_aa: CASRDGQGFKNIQYF
cdr3_nt: TGCGCCAGCAGGGATGGACAGGGGTTCAAAAACATTCAGTACTTC

j_call: TRBJ1-2
clone_size: -
d_call: -
v_call: TRBV5-1
cdr3_aa: CASSLNRDSYGYTF
cdr3_nt: TGCGCCAGCAGCTTAAACAGGGATTCTTATGGCTACACCTTC

j_call: TRBJ1-5
clone_size: once
d_call: -
v_call: TRBV6-8
cdr3_aa: CASSYHDQGRNQPQHF
cdr3_nt: TGTGCCAGCAGTTACCATGATCAGGGCCGCAATCAGCCCCAGCATTTT

j_call: TRBJ2-1
clone_size: -
d_call: -
v_call: TRBV7-9
cdr3_aa: CASSQTSLEQFF
cdr3_nt: TGTGCCAGCAGCCAGACAAGCCTTGAGCAGTTCTTC

j_call: TRBJ2-4
clone_size: -
d_call: -
v_call: TRBV28
cdr3_aa: CASSLAGLAKNIQYF
cdr3_nt: TGTGCCAGCAGTTTGGCCGGACTAGCCAAAAACATTCAGTACTTC

j_call: TRBJ1-1
clone_size: -
d_call: -
v_call: TRBV4-2
cdr3_aa: CASSQGTVLEAFF
cdr3_nt: TGTGCCAGCAGCCAAGGGACAGTCCTTGAAGCTTTCTTT

j_call: TRBJ1-1
clone_size: -
d_call: -
v_call: TRBV11-2
cdr3_aa: CASSDWTAYTEAFF
cdr3_nt: TGTGCCAGCAGCGACTGGACAGCCTACACTGAAGCTTTCTTT

j_call: TRBJ2-5
clone_size: once
d_call: TRBD1
v_call: TRBV5-1
cdr3_aa: CASSPGQGAQETQYF
cdr3_nt: TGCGCCAGCAGTCCGGGACAGGGGGCCCAAGAGACCCAGTACTTC

j_call: TRBJ2-5
clone_size: -
d_call: -
v_call: TRBV14
cdr3_aa: CASSQDAGVLQTQYF
cdr3_nt: TGTGCCAGCAGCCAAGATGCAGGGGTTTTGCAGACCCAGTACTTC

j_call: TRBJ2-2
clone_size: -
d_call: -
v_call: TRBV7-6
cdr3_aa: CASSPGWRTNTGELFF
cdr3_nt: TGTGCCAGCAGCCCGGGGTGGCGGACGAACACCGGGGAGCTGTTTTTT

j_call: TRBJ1-2
clone_size: -
d_call: TRBD1
v_call: TRBV7-9
cdr3_aa: CASRSTGVSYGYTF
cdr3_nt: TGTGCCAGCAGGTCGACAGGGGTGAGCTATGGCTACACCTTC

j_call: TRBJ1-6
clone_size: -
d_call: -
v_call: TRBV2
cdr3_aa: CASTSPRAGLNSPLHF
cdr3_nt: TGTGCCAGCACCTCTCCGAGAGCAGGTTTAAATTCACCCCTCCACTTT

j_call: TRBJ2-5
clone_size: -
d_call: TRBD1
v_call: TRBV6-4
cdr3_aa: CASSDGTGHQETQYF
cdr3_nt: TGTGCCAGCAGTGACGGGACAGGGCACCAAGAGACCCAGTACTTC

j_call: TRBJ1-1
clone_size: few
d_call: -
v_call: TRBV6-1
cdr3_aa: CASTSQVGEAFF
cdr3_nt: TGTGCCAGCACCTCACAGGTCGGTGAAGCTTTCTTT

j_call: TRBJ2-7
clone_size: -
d_call: -
v_call: TRBV11-2
cdr3_aa: CASSFRQVRSEQYF
cdr3_nt: TGTGCCAGCAGCTTCCGACAGGTGAGGAGCGAGCAGTACTTC

j_call: TRBJ2-1
clone_size: -
d_call: TRBD2
v_call: TRBV4-1
cdr3_aa: CASSQSLAAGVDEQFF
cdr3_nt: TGCGCCAGCAGCCAAAGTCTAGCGGCGGGGGTAGATGAGCAGTTCTTC

j_call: TRBJ1-1
clone_size: -
d_call: -
v_call: TRBV2
cdr3_aa: CASTSLQGGETEAFF
cdr3_nt: TGTGCCAGCACTTCTCTACAGGGAGGGGAAACTGAAGCTTTCTTT

j_call: TRBJ2-3
clone_size: -
d_call: -
v_call: TRBV4-2
cdr3_aa: CASSHYPGGSTDTQYF
cdr3_nt: TGTGCCAGCAGCCATTACCCAGGAGGGAGCACAGATACGCAGTATTTT

j_call: TRBJ1-2
clone_size: -
d_call: -
v_call: TRBV7-9
cdr3_aa: CASSLGLFEVYGYTF
cdr3_nt: TGTGCCAGCAGCTTAGGGTTATTTGAGGTTTATGGCTACACCTTC

j_call: TRBJ1-2
clone_size: -
d_call: TRBD1
v_call: TRBV7-2
cdr3_aa: CASSLAKGAQGYGYTF
cdr3_nt: TGTGCCAGCAGCTTAGCGAAGGGGGCGCAGGGCTATGGCTACACCTTC

j_call: TRBJ2-1
clone_size: -
d_call: TRBD1
v_call: TRBV7-3
cdr3_aa: CASRGGQGLNRGYNEQFF
cdr3_nt: TGTGCCAGCAGGGGGGGACAGGGCCTTAATCGGGGTTACAATGAGCAGTTCTTC

j_call: TRBJ2-1
clone_size: -
d_call: TRBD2
v_call: TRBV10-1
cdr3_aa: CASSGTSGGARNNEQFF
cdr3_nt: TGCGCCAGCAGTGGGACTAGCGGGGGGGCCCGGAACAATGAGCAGTTCTTC

j_call: TRBJ1-1
clone_size: few
d_call: -
v_call: TRBV4-3
cdr3_aa: CASSQELEGLNTEAFF
cdr3_nt: TGCGCCAGCAGCCAAGAACTGGAGGGGCTGAACACTGAAGCTTTCTTT

j_call: TRBJ1-2
clone_size: few
d_call: -
v_call: TRBV2
cdr3_aa: CASRQGDYGYTF
cdr3_nt: TGTGCCAGCAGACAGGGTGACTATGGCTACACCTTC

j_call: TRBJ1-1
clone_size: -
d_call: -
v_call: TRBV2
cdr3_aa: CASSEGQTNTEAFF
cdr3_nt: TGTGCCAGCAGTGAGGGGCAGACCAACACTGAAGCTTTCTTT

j_call: TRBJ2-5
clone_size: -
d_call: TRBD1
v_call: TRBV2
cdr3_aa: CASRKGQQETQYF
cdr3_nt: TGTGCCAGCAGGAAGGGACAGCAAGAGACCCAGTACTTC

j_call: TRBJ2-7
clone_size: once
d_call: TRBD2
v_call: TRBV15
cdr3_aa: CATSRESAGVAYEQYF
cdr3_nt: TGTGCCACCAGCAGAGAATCAGCGGGGGTCGCCTACGAGCAGTACTTC

j_call: TRBJ1-5
clone_size: -
d_call: -
v_call: TRBV4-2
cdr3_aa: CASSQDGATQPQHF
cdr3_nt: TGTGCCAGCAGCCAAGATGGGGCGACTCAGCCCCAGCATTTT

j_call: TRBJ1-5
clone_size: -
d_call: -
v_call: TRBV30
cdr3_aa: CAWSVRQGGLYSNQPQHF
cdr3_nt: TGTGCCTGGAGTGTACGGCAGGGAGGACTTTATAGCAATCAGCCCCAGCATTTT

j_call: TRBJ2-3
clone_size: -
d_call: TRBD2
v_call: TRBV5-6
cdr3_aa: CASLWGTSGRPDTQYF
cdr3_nt: TGTGCCAGCCTCTGGGGGACTAGCGGGAGGCCAGATACGCAGTATTTT

j_call: TRBJ1-2
clone_size: -
d_call: -
v_call: TRBV18
cdr3_aa: CASSPRANYGYTF
cdr3_nt: TGTGCCAGCTCACCTCGGGCTAACTATGGCTACACCTTC

j_call: TRBJ2-1
clone_size: -
d_call: TRBD1
v_call: TRBV7-2
cdr3_aa: CASSRRTGTYRNEQFF
cdr3_nt: TGTGCCAGCAGCAGGCGGACAGGGACATACAGGAATGAGCAGTTCTTC

j_call: TRBJ1-5
clone_size: -
d_call: TRBD1
v_call: TRBV30
cdr3_aa: CACGQGNQPQHF
cdr3_nt: TGTGCCTGTGGACAGGGCAATCAGCCCCAGCATTTT

j_call: TRBJ1-2
clone_size: -
d_call: -
v_call: TRBV29-1
cdr3_aa: CSVEPGSNYGYTF
cdr3_nt: TGCAGCGTTGAACCCGGGTCTAACTATGGCTACACCTTC

j_call: TRBJ1-4
clone_size: -
d_call: -
v_call: TRBV5-8
cdr3_aa: CASSLHATNEKLFF
cdr3_nt: TGTGCCAGCAGCTTGCATGCAACTAATGAAAAACTGTTTTTT

j_call: TRBJ2-2
clone_size: -
d_call: TRBD1
v_call: TRBV19
cdr3_aa: CASSPADRVTGELFF
cdr3_nt: TGTGCCAGTAGCCCAGCCGACAGGGTCACCGGGGAGCTGTTTTTT

j_call: TRBJ2-1
clone_size: -
d_call: TRBD2
v_call: TRBV5-1
cdr3_aa: CASSLESGGYEQFF
cdr3_nt: TGCGCCAGCAGCTTGGAATCCGGGGGGTATGAGCAGTTCTTC

j_call: TRBJ1-1
clone_size: -
d_call: -
v_call: TRBV7-2
cdr3_aa: CASSLGRNTEAFF
cdr3_nt: TGTGCCAGCAGCTTAGGCAGAAACACTGAAGCTTTCTTT

j_call: TRBJ2-2
clone_size: -
d_call: -
v_call: TRBV12-5
cdr3_aa: CASGLEQAGELFF
cdr3_nt: TGTGCTAGTGGTTTGGAGCAGGCCGGGGAGCTGTTTTTT

j_call: TRBJ2-1
clone_size: -
d_call: TRBD2
v_call: TRBV27
cdr3_aa: CASSLGRGGRNEQFF
cdr3_nt: TGTGCCAGCAGCCTTGGGCGGGGGGGCCGTAATGAGCAGTTCTTC

j_call: TRBJ1-2
clone_size: -
d_call: -
v_call: TRBV29-1
cdr3_aa: CSVTGGADGYTF
cdr3_nt: TGCAGCGTTACGGGGGGCGCCGATGGCTACACCTTC